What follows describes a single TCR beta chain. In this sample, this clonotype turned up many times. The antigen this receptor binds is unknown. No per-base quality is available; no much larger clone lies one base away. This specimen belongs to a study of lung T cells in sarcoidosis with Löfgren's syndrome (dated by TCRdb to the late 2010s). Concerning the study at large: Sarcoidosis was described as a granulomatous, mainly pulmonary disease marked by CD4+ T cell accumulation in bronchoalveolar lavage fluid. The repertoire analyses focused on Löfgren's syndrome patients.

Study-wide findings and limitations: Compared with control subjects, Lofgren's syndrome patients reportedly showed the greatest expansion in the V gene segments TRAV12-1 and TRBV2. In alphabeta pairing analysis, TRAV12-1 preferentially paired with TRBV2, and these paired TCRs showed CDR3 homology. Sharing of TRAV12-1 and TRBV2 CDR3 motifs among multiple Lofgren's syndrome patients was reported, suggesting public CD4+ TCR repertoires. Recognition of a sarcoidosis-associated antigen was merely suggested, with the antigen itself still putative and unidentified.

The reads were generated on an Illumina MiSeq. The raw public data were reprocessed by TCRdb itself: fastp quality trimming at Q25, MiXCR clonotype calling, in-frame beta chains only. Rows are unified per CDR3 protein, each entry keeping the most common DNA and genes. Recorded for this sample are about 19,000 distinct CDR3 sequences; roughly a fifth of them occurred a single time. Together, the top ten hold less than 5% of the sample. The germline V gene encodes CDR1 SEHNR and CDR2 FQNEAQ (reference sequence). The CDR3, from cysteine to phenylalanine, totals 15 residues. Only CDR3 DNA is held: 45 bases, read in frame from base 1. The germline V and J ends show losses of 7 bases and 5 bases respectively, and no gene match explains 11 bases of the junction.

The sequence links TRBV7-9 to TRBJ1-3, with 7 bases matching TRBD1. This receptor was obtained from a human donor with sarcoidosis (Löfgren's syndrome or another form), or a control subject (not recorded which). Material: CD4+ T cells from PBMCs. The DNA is TGTGCCAGCATCCGCGGACAGGAGATAAGAAACACCATATATTTT. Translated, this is CASIRGQEIRNTIYF.